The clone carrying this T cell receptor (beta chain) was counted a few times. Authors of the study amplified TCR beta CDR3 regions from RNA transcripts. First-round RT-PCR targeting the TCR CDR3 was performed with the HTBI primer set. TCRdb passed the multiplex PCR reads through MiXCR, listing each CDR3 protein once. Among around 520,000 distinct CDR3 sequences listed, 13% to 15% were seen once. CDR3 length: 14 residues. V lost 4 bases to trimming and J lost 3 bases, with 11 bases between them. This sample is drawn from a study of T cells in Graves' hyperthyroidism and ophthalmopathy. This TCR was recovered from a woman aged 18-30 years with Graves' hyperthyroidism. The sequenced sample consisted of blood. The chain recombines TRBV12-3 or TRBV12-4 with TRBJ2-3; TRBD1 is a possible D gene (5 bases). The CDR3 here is CASSWVRETDTQYF. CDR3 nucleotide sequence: TGTGCCAGCAGTTGGGTCAGGGAAACAGATACGCAGTATTTT.